The entry below describes one T cell receptor (beta chain). Its antigen is not identified. The germline gene is not matched at one end of the junction; a read error may be the cause. These data originate in a study of CD8 T cells in Susac syndrome. Study-wide findings and caveats: Regarding the TCR sequencing and HLA analysis, the study admitted that a relatively small number of individuals were involved.

The CDR3 sequence is 13 residues long. Germline V gives CDR1 SSHAT, CDR2 FNYEAQ (reference sequence). RNA, at about 0.45 to 1 ug, was reverse transcribed with random hexamers. TCRdb used MiXCR to reprocess the immunoSEQ multiplex PCR reads, holding one entry per CDR3 protein. The sample carries a few hundred thousand distinct CDR3 sequences, 95% recorded once. Through negative isolation, CD4+ and CD8+ T cells were obtained, while TEMRA cells were enriched using FACS. This clonotype was sampled from a human donor with multiple sclerosis. The V gene is TRBV7-7, the J gene TRBJ1-1, with D possibly TRBD1 on 5 matching bases. Sequencing was carried out using CD4+ T cells from PBMCs. The CDR3 region is CASSLREGTEAFF. The CDR3 nucleotides read TGTGCTAGCAGCTTAAGGGAGGGGACTGAAGCTTTCTTT.